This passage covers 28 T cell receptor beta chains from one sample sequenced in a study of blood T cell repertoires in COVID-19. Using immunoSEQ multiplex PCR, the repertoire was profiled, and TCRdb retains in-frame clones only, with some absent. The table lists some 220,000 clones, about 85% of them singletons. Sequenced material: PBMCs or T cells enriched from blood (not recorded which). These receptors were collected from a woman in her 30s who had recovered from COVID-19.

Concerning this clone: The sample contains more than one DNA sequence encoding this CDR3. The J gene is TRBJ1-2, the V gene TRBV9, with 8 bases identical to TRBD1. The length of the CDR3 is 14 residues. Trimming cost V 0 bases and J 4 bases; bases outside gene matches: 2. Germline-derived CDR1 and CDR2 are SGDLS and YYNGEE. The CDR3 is CASSVGTGGYGYTF. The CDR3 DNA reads TGTGCCAGCAGCGTAGGAACAGGGGGCTATGGCTACACCTTC.

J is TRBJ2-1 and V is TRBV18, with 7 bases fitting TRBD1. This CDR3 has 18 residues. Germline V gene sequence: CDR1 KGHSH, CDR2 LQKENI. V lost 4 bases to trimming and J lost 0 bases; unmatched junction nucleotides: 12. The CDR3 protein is CASSRTGAEWGSYNEQFF. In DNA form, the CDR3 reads TGTGCCAGCTCACGTACAGGGGCGGAGTGGGGCTCCTACAATGAGCAGTTCTTC.

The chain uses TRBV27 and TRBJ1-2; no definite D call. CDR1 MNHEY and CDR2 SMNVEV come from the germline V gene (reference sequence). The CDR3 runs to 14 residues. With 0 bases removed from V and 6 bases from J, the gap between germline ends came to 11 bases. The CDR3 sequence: CASSLSSDQDGYTF. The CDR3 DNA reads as TGTGCCAGCAGTTTATCGAGTGATCAAGATGGCTACACCTTC.

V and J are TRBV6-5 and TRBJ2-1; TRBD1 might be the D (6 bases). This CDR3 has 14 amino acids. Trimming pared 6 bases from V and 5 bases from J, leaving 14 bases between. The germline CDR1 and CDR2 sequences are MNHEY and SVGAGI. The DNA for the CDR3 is TGTGCCAGCAGCCCCTTTAGGGGGAACAATGAGCAGTTCTTC. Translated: CASSPFRGNNEQFF.

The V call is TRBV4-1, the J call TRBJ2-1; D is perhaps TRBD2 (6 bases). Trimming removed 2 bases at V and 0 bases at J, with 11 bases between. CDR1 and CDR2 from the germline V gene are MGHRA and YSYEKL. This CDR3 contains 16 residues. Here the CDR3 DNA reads TGCGCCAGCAGCCAACCGGGAGATAGCTCCTACAATGAGCAGTTCTTC. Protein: CASSQPGDSSYNEQFF.

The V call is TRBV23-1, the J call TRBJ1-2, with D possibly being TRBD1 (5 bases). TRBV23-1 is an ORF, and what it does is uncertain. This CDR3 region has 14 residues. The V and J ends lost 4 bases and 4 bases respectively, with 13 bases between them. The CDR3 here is CASSPRAGVYGYTF. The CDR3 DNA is TGCGCCAGCAGTCCCAGGGCTGGGGTCTATGGCTACACCTTC.

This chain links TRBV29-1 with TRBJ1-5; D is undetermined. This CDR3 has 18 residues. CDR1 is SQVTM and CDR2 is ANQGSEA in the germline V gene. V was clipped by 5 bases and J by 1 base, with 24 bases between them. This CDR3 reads CSVLLGPHGLSSNQPQHF. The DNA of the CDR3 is TGCAGCGTTCTGCTGGGCCCCCATGGGCTATCGAGCAATCAGCCCCAGCATTTT.

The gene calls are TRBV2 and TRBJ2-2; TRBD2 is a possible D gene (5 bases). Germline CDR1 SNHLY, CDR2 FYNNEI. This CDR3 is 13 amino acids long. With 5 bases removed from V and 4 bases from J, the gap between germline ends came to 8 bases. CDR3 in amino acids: CASSRLLTGELFF. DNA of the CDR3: TGTGCCAGCAGTCGACTACTCACCGGGGAGCTGTTTTTT.

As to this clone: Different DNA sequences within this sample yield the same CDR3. CDR3 residues: CASSLDSYNEQFF. The CDR3 DNA follows: TGCGCCAGCAGCTTGGACAGTTACAATGAGCAGTTCTTC. The chain recombines TRBV5-1 with TRBJ2-1; D uncertain. Trimming stripped 0 bases from V and 4 bases from J, with 5 bases between. This CDR3 has 13 residues. The V gene's germline CDR1 is SGHRS and CDR2 YFSETQ.

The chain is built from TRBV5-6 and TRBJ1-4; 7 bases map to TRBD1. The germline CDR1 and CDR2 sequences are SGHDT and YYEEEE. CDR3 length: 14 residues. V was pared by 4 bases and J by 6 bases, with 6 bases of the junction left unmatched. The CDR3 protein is CASSRGTVYEKLFF. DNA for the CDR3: TGTGCCAGCAGCCGAGGGACAGTTTATGAAAAACTGTTTTTT.

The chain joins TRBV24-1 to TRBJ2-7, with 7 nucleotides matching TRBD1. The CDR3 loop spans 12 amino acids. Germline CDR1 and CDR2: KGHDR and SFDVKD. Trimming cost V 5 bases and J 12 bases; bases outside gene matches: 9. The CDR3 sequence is CATSALQGTPYF. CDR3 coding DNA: TGTGCCACCAGTGCCCTACAGGGGACCCCGTACTTC.

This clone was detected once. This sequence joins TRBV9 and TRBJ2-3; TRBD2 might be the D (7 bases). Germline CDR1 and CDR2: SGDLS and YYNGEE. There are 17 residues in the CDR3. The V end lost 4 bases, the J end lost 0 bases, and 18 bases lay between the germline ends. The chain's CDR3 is CASSSPLGGRSTDTQYF. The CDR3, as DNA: TGTGCCAGCAGCTCACCCCTCGGGGGGCGCAGCACAGATACGCAGTATTTT.

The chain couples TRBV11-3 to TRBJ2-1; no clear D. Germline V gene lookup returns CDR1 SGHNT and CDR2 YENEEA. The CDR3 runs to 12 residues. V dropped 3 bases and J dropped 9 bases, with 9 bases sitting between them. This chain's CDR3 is CASSFNVGEQFF. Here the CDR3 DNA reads TGTGCCAGCAGCTTTAACGTCGGTGAGCAGTTCTTC.

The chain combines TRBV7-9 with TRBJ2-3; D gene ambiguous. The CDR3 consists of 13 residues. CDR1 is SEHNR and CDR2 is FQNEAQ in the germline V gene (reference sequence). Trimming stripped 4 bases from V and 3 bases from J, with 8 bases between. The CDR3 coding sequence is TGTGCCAGCAGCTCCCAAACAACAGATACGCAGTATTTT. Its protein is CASSSQTTDTQYF. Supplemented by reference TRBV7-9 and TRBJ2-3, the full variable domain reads DTGVSQNPRHKITKRGQNVTFRCDPISEHNRLYWYRQTLGQGPEFLTYFQNEAQLEKSRLLSDRFSAERPKGSFSTLEIQRTEQGDSAMYLCASSSQTTDTQYFGPGTRLTVL.

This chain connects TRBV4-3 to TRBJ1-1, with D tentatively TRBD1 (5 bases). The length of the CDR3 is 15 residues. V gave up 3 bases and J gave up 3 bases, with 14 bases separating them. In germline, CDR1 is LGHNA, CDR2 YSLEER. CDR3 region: CASSQDQGGDTEAFF. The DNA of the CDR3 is TGCGCCAGCAGCCAGGATCAGGGCGGGGACACTGAAGCTTTCTTT.

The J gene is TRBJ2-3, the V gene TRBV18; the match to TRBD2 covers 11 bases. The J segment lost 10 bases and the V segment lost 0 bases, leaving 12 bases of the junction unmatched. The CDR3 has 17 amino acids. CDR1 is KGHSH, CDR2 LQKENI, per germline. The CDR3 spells CASSPPLLAGAATAQYF. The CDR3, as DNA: TGTGCCAGCTCACCACCCCTACTAGCGGGGGCGGCGACGGCGCAGTATTTT.

The chain's CDR3 is CASSAGTSTEQFF. CDR3 DNA sequence: TGTGCCAGCAGCGCAGGGACTAGCACTGAGCAGTTCTTC. The chain combines TRBV7-9 with TRBJ2-1; 9 bases are a match to TRBD2. From germline, CDR1 is SEHNR and CDR2 FQNEAQ (reference sequence). J lost 9 bases, V lost 5 bases, and 5 bases had no gene match. CDR3 length: 13 amino acids.

The chain's CDR3 is CAISDRTGNSGNTIYF. CDR3 nucleotide sequence: TGTGCCATCAGTGATCGGACAGGTAACTCTGGAAACACCATATATTTT. This chain uses TRBV10-3 with TRBJ1-3; 7 bases are shared with TRBD1. J was trimmed by 0 bases and V by 3 bases; bases with no gene match: 5. Germline V gene data show CDR1 as ENHRY and CDR2 as SYGVKD. This CDR3 spans 16 amino acids.

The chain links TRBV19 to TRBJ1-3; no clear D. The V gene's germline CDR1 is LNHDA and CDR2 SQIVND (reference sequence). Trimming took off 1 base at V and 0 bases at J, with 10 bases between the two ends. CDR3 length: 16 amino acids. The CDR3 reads CASSIGRSGSGNTIYF. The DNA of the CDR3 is TGTGCCAGTAGTATAGGGAGATCCGGCTCTGGAAACACCATATATTTT.

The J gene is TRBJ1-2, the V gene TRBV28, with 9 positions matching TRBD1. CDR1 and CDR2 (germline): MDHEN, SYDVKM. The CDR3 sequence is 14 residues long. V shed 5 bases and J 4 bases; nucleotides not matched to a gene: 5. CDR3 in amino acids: CASSNRTGVYGYTF. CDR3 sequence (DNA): TGTGCCAGCAGTAACCGGACAGGGGTCTATGGCTACACCTTC.

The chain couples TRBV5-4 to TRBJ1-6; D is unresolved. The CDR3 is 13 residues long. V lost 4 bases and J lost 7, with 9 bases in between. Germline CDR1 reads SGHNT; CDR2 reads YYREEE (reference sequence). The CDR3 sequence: CASSPGWNSPLHF. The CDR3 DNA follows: TGTGCCAGCAGCCCGGGGTGGAATTCACCCCTCCACTTT.

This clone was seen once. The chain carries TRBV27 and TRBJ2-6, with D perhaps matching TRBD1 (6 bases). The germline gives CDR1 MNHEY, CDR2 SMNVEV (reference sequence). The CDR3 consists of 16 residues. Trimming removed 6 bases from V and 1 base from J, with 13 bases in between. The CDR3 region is CASSRVGTSGANVLTF. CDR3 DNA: TGTGCCAGCAGCCGGGTTGGGACATCTGGGGCCAACGTCCTGACTTTC.

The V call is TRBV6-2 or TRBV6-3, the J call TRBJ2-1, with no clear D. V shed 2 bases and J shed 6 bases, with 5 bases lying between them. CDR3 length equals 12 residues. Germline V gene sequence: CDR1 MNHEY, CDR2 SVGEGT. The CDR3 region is CASSYGANEQFF. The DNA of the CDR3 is TGTGCCAGCAGTTACGGAGCCAATGAGCAGTTCTTC.

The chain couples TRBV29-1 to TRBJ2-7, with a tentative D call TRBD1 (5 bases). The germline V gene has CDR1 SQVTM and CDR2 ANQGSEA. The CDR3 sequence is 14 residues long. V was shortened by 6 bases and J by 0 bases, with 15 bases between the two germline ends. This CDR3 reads CSVALQRGSYEQYF. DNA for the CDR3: TGCAGCGTCGCCCTTCAAAGGGGCTCCTACGAGCAGTACTTC.

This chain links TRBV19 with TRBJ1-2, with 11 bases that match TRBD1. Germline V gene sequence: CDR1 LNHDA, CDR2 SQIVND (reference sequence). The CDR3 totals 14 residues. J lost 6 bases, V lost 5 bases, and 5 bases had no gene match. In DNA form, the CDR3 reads TGTGCCAGTAGTCAGGACAGGGGGCGGAATGGCTACACCTTC. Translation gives CASSQDRGRNGYTF.

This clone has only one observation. CDR3 nucleotides: TGTGCCAGTAGTATATCAGCGGACCCGCGGAACTATGGCTACACCTTC. It specifies CASSISADPRNYGYTF. This rearrangement joins TRBV19 to TRBJ1-2; D is unresolved. Germline CDR1 LNHDA, CDR2 SQIVND (reference sequence). The CDR3 extends over 16 amino acids. V was clipped by 2 bases and J by 2 bases, with 15 bases between them.

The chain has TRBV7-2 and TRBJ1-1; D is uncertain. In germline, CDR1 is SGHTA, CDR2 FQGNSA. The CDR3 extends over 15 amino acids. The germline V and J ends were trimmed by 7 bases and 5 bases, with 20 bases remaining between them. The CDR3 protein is CASTLGVRVGTEAFF. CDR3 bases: TGTGCCAGCACCCTCGGGGTAAGGGTGGGGACTGAAGCTTTCTTT.

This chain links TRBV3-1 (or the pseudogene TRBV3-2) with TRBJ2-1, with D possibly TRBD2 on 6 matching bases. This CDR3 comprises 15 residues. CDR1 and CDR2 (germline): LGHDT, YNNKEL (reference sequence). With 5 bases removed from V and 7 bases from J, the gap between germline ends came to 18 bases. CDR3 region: CASSARGGVRNEQFF. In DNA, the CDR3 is TGTGCCAGCAGCGCCCGTGGCGGGGTTCGAAATGAGCAGTTCTTC.